This T cell receptor (beta chain) was sequenced during a study of blood T cell repertoires in COVID-19. As handled by the study authors: Amplification of reference gene primers provided the estimated nucleated cell counts. Clones were sequenced by immunoSEQ multiplex PCR, and TCRdb holds only the in-frame ones, with some missing. The D gene and trimming were derived from the DNA, and the V and J assignments and clone size from that table. The sample has approximately 270,000 clones; approximately 80% are singletons. The CDR3 totals 14 residues. In germline, CDR1 is SGHTA, CDR2 FQGNSA. Germline trimming cut 2 bases from V and 6 bases from J; bases unmatched to any gene: 2.

The TCR sequence derives from a man of 80 years or more with acute or convalescent COVID-19. V usage is TRBV7-2 and J usage is TRBJ1-2; 11 nucleotides agree with TRBD1. The sequenced material came from peripheral blood. The CDR3 here is CASSLRGQGDGYTF. The CDR3, as DNA: TGTGCCAGCAGCTTAAGGGGACAGGGGGATGGCTACACCTTC.